Listed below are T cell receptor beta chains from one sample, sequenced in a study of shared clonotypes between healthy human individuals. TCRdb's table, derived via immunoSEQ multiplex PCR, lists solely in-frame clones and lacks some. This sample carries hundreds of thousands of clones, 80% to 95% of them seen once, and the ten largest clones take around 24%. The sequenced material came from naive CD8+ T cells sorted from blood. The receptors were sampled from a man aged 25-45 years in good health. The CDR3 runs from the conserved cysteine through the conserved F or W. Fields, in order: clone size, V gene, J gene, D gene, CDR3 length, CDR3 protein, CDR3 DNA. A D gene is named only where the DNA matches it firmly. Size is omitted from some rows. Given values are once, few, many or a class for expanded clones.

>.|TRBV15|TRBJ2-1|.|15
CATTLVPSSYNEQFF
TGTGCCACCACCCTCGTGCCGAGCTCCTACAATGAGCAGTTCTTC
>.|TRBV28|TRBJ1-1|.|16
CASTTPRGAARAEAFF
TGTGCCAGCACCACCCCGCGGGGGGCGGCCCGCGCTGAAGCTTTCTTT
>.|TRBV4-2|TRBJ1-4|TRBD1|19
CASSQDPWDTGDANEKLFF
TGTGCCAGCAGCCAAGACCCGTGGGACACAGGGGACGCTAATGAAAAACTGTTTTTT
>.|TRBV7-6|TRBJ1-4|.|14
CASSRTATNEKLFF
TGTGCCAGCAGCCGGACAGCAACTAATGAAAAACTGTTTTTT
>.|TRBV7-9|TRBJ2-1|TRBD2|15
CASSLVGTRYNEQFF
TGTGCCAGCAGCTTAGTCGGGACTAGGTACAATGAGCAGTTCTTC
>few|TRBV5-4|TRBJ2-7|.|11
CASSLGGEQYF
TGTGCCAGCAGCTTGGGAGGCGAGCAGTACTTC
>.|TRBV7-2|TRBJ2-3|TRBD2|15
CASRDLAGGVDTQYF
TGTGCCAGCAGGGACCTAGCGGGAGGGGTAGATACGCAGTATTTT
>.|TRBV11-2|TRBJ2-7|.|13
CASSSPLTYEQYF
TGTGCCAGCAGCTCCCCCTTGACCTACGAGCAGTACTTC
>.|TRBV5-6|TRBJ2-7|.|13
CASSLGTTYEQYF
TGTGCCAGCAGCTTGGGGACAACCTACGAGCAGTACTTC
>.|TRBV7-9|TRBJ1-1|.|12
CASRGHYTEAFF
TGTGCCAGCAGGGGACACTACACTGAAGCTTTCTTT
>.|TRBV19|TRBJ2-7|.|16
CASSITPKLSIYEQYF
TGTGCCAGTAGTATCACCCCGAAACTATCGATCTACGAGCAGTACTTC
>.|TRBV2|TRBJ2-5|TRBD2|13
CASSPWGGETQYF
TGTGCCAGCAGTCCCTGGGGGGGGGAGACCCAGTACTTC
>.|TRBV29-1|TRBJ1-4|.|14
CSVERQGRGEKLFF
TGCAGCGTGGAACGGCAGGGAAGGGGTGAAAAACTGTTTTTT
>.|TRBV7-9|TRBJ1-4|.|13
CASSPWDLEKLFF
TGTGCCAGCAGCCCGTGGGACCTCGAAAAACTGTTTTTT
>once|TRBV28|TRBJ2-5|.|17
CASSLLPQGRGQETQYF
TGTGCCAGCAGTTTACTTCCGCAGGGGCGGGGACAAGAGACCCAGTACTTC